The next 3 T cell receptor beta chains were all read from a single sample in a study of CD8+CD57+ T cells in acquired aplastic anemia. Investigators profiled TCR beta VDJ and CDR3 from genomic DNA template. TCRdb re-called the reads through MiXCR, storing one row per CDR3 protein. This sample has hundreds of thousands of distinct CDR3 sequences; 55% to 75% occur once, and the top ten carry 3% to 4.5%. Specimen: sorted CD4+, CD8+, or CD8+CD57+ T cells (not recorded which) from PBMCs. These receptors came from a human donor in good health, serving as a control.

The chain has TRBV15 and TRBJ2-1; 7 nucleotides align to TRBD1. Germline V CDR1 and CDR2: LNHNV, YYDKDF (reference sequence). CDR3 length: 14 amino acids. After removal of 3 bases from V and 4 bases from J, the junction contained 3 bases not matched to a gene. The CDR3 protein is CATSSETGYNEQFF. The CDR3 nucleotides are TGTGCCACCAGCAGCGAGACAGGGTACAATGAGCAGTTCTTC.

Comment on this clonotype: The junction and the germline gene differ at one end; a read error may be behind it. The chain is built from TRBV2 and TRBJ1-2; D unclear. CDR3 length: 15 residues. Germline CDR1 reads SNHLY; CDR2 reads FYNNEI. Here the CDR3 DNA reads TGTGCCAGCAGCCAAGGGATACGGGCGGCGTATGGGTACACCTTC. Encoded protein: CASSQGIRAAYGYTF.

The chain carries TRBV7-2 and TRBJ2-7; 8 positions match TRBD1. From germline, CDR1 is SGHTA and CDR2 FQGNSA. The trim removed 6 bases at V and 3 bases at J, leaving 7 bases unmatched. The CDR3 contains 14 residues. For the CDR3, the DNA is TGTGCCAGCAGTCGGACAGGGAATGACTACGAGCAGTACTTC. Amino acids: CASSRTGNDYEQYF. Full variable domain (remainder filled in from reference TRBV7-2 and TRBJ2-7): GAGVSQSPSNKVTEKGKDVELRCDPISGHTALYWYRQSLGQGLEFLIYFQGNSAPDKSGLPSDRFSAERTGGSVSTLTIQRTQQEDSAVYLCASSRTGNDYEQYFGPGTRLTVT.